This TCR beta chain was identified in a study of CD8 T cells in ankylosing spondylitis (dated by TCRdb to about 2017). Notes on the research overall: The study set out to find disease-linked TCR variants by profiling T cell receptor beta repertoires in ankylosing spondylitis patients and healthy donors. Samples of peripheral blood were taken, and for ankylosing spondylitis patients, synovial fluid was collected as well. The whole study cohort included roughly 110 healthy donors and 25 or so ankylosing spondylitis patients.

Its CDR3 holds 16 amino acids, cysteine through phenylalanine. Kept here is only the CDR3 DNA, which spans 48 bases and is read in frame from base 1. CDR1 is given as SGHRS and CDR2 as YFSETQ, both from the germline V gene. V lost 0 bases and J lost 1 base; the stretch between them is 12 bases long. Overall results and qualifications from the work: A TCR beta motif of several highly homologous amino acid variants appeared characteristic of blood from ankylosing spondylitis patients. Some motif variants had previously been reported in the synovial fluid and blood of reactive arthritis patients, which suggests shared mechanisms of disease initiation. Significant enrichment of the disease-linked clones was reported in matched synovial fluid samples from ankylosing spondylitis patients. In peripheral blood, the disease-linked clones were found at relatively low frequencies and had a CD8+ phenotype.

As for this clonotype: Its antigen is currently not known. No qualities accompany the bases; no much larger clone lies one base away.

Sequencing took place on an Illumina HiSeq 2500. TCR beta libraries were prepared by quantitative 5'-RACE with molecular barcodes. As for how the authors treated the data: A new computational method based on a probabilistic model of VDJ rearrangement was used to identify disease-linked TCR variants. In-frame beta chains were kept once TCRdb had trimmed the public reads at Q25 with fastp and called clones with MiXCR. Each entry merges the rows of one CDR3 protein and shows their most common DNA and genes. The V and J calls, along with clone size, are taken from TCRdb and not from the paper's own processing. The sample table shows approximately 220,000 distinct CDR3 sequences, and around a quarter are seen once. The top ten hold under 7% of the sample.

The sequence was obtained from a male donor with ankylosing spondylitis or in good health (not recorded which). The specimen sequenced was blood, either unsorted or a sorted T cell fraction (not recorded which). This chain joins TRBV5-1 to TRBJ2-3, and TRBD2 may be the D gene, going by 6 matching bases. The DNA reads as follows: TGCGCCAGCAGCTTGGGAGTCCGCGGGGGCACAGATACGCAGTATTTT. This encodes CASSLGVRGGTDTQYF.